This T cell receptor (beta chain) stems from a study of blood T cells in healthy people across ages. Turning to the study itself: Through template switching, about one barcoded beta molecule was captured per two T cells, as measured in model experiments.

The CDR3 is 15 residues long. With 5 bases clipped from V and 7 bases from J, the junction kept 12 bases outside the gene matches. Germline loops: CDR1 LGHNA, CDR2 YNFKEQ. The study recruited healthy Caucasian donors from Russia who were aged about 6 to 95. Findings and caveats of the study: Naive T cell percentage and TCR beta diversity correlated strongly.

A sample-barcoded 5' primer and a J-beta primer mix were used in a second PCR of about 7 to 12 cycles. TCRdb re-analysed the 5' RACE reads in MiXCR, keeping a single row per CDR3 protein. This sample carries about 1.1 million distinct CDR3 sequences, less than 45% of them seen once, and the ten largest clones take approximately 14%. Remarks on this clonotype: What it binds is unknown.

The sample comprised blood. This receptor was obtained from a young man in good health. This sequence joins TRBV4-2 and TRBJ1-2; 8 bases map to TRBD1. The CDR3 spells CASSSPGQAPSGYTF. CDR3 coding DNA: TGTGCCAGCAGCTCACCGGGACAGGCTCCTTCTGGCTACACCTTC.